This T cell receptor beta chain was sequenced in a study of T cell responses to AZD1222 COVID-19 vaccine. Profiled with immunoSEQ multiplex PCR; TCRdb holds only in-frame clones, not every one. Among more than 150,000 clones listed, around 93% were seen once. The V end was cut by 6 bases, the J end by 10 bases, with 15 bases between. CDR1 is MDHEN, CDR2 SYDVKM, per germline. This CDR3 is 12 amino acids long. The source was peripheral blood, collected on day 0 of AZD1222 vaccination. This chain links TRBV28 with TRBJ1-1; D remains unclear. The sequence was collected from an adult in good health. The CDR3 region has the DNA TGTGCCAGCAGCCCCGGACGGGAAGGAGCTTTCTTT. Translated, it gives CASSPGREGAFF.